The 6 T cell receptor beta chains in this list originate from one sample, sequenced in a study of blood T cell repertoires in COVID-19. Method: immunoSEQ multiplex PCR; TCRdb's copy keeps in-frame clones and lacks some. The sample contains about 240,000 clones, around four fifths of which appear only once. The sequencing sample was made of peripheral blood. The receptors stem from a woman in her seventies with acute or convalescent COVID-19.

This clone was seen only a few times. V and J are TRBV7-2 and TRBJ2-3; TRBD2 agrees at 11 bases. Looked up from germline, CDR1 is SGHTA and CDR2 is FQGNSA. This CDR3 has 15 amino acids. Germline trimming cut 6 bases from V and 2 bases from J; bases unmatched to any gene: 4. This CDR3 reads CASRRLAGFTDTQYF. In DNA form, the CDR3 reads TGTGCCAGCAGACGACTAGCGGGGTTCACAGATACGCAGTATTTT.

For the CDR3, the DNA is TGTGCCAGCAGTTCCCTACAGGGATGGAACACCGGGGAGCTGTTTTTT. Encoded protein: CASSSLQGWNTGELFF. The J gene is TRBJ2-2, the V gene TRBV27; D possibly corresponds to TRBD1 (6 bases). CDR1 and CDR2 from the germline V gene are MNHEY and SMNVEV (reference sequence). Trimming removed 4 bases at V and 1 base at J, with 13 bases between. The CDR3 sequence is 16 residues long.

This chain uses TRBV7-2 with TRBJ2-1; D perhaps matches TRBD1 (5 bases). V was clipped by 2 bases and J by 12 bases, with 11 bases between them. Germline-derived CDR1 and CDR2 are SGHTA and FQGNSA. There are 12 residues in the CDR3. The CDR3 nucleotides are TGTGCCAGCAGCTTACGACAGACCTTGCAGTTCTTC. Translating it yields CASSLRQTLQFF.

The V call is TRBV5-1, the J call TRBJ2-1, with D possibly matching TRBD2 (6 bases). V lost 7 bases and J lost 3, with 11 bases in between. This CDR3 is built from 13 residues. The V gene's germline CDR1 is SGHRS and CDR2 YFSETQ. The CDR3 loop is CASSEGYYNEQFF. In nucleotides, the CDR3 is TGCGCCAGCTCGGAGGGTTACTACAATGAGCAGTTCTTC.

The rearrangement joins TRBV14 to TRBJ1-2; D is unclear. Deletions cut 4 bases from V and 8 bases from J, with 14 bases between. This CDR3 region has 13 residues. Germline V gives CDR1 SGHDN, CDR2 FVKESK. The chain's CDR3 is CASSLRPTGGYTF. CDR3 nucleotide sequence: TGTGCCAGCAGCCTACGGCCCACGGGGGGCTACACCTTC.

This chain uses TRBV27 with TRBJ2-5, with 8 bases that match TRBD1. The V and J ends lost 2 bases and 5 bases, in that order; junction bases with no gene match: 7. The CDR3 has 15 amino acids. Germline V gene lookup returns CDR1 MNHEY and CDR2 SMNVEV (reference sequence). In nucleotides, the CDR3 is TGTGCCAGCAGTTTACAGGGGGCCATTCTGGAGACCCAGTACTTC. This gives the protein CASSLQGAILETQYF.